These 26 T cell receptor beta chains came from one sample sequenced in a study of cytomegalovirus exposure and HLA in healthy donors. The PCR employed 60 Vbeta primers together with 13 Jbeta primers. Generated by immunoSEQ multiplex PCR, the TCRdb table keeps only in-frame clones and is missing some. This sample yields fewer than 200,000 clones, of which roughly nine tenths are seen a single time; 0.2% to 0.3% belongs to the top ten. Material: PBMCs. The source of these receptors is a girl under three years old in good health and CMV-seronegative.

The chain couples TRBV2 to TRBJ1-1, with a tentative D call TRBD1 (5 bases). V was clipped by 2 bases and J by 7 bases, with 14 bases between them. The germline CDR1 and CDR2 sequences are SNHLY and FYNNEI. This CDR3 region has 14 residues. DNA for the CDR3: TGTGCCAGCAGTGAATTTCGGGGGAGGAATGAAGCTTTCTTT. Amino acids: CASSEFRGRNEAFF.

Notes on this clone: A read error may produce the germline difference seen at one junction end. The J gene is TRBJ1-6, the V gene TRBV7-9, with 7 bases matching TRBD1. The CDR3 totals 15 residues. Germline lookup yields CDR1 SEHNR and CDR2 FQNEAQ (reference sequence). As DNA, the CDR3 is TGTTCCAGCAGCTTACTAGGGGACAGTTCTTCACCCCTCCACTTT. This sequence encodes CSSSLLGDSSSPLHF. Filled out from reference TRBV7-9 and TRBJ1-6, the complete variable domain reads DTGVSQNPRHKITKRGQNVTFRCDPISEHNRLYWYRQTLGQGPEFLTYFQNEAQLEKSRLLSDRFSAERPKGSFSTLEIQRTEQGDSAMYLCSSSLLGDSSSPLHFGNGTRLTVT.

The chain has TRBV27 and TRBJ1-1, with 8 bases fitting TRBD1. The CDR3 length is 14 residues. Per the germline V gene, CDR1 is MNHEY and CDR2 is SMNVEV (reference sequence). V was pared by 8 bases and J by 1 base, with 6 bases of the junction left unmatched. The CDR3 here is CASARTGPNTEAFF. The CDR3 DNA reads TGTGCCAGCGCTCGGACAGGGCCGAACACTGAAGCTTTCTTT.

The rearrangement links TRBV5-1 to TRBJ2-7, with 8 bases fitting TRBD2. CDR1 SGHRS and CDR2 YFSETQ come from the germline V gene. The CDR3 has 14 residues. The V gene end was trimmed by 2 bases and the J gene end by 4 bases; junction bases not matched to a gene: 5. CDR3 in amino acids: CASSFSRGVYEQYF. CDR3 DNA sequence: TGCGCCAGCAGCTTCTCGCGGGGGGTTTACGAGCAGTACTTC.

The CDR3 coding sequence is TGTGCCACCTTTCCCGGGGGGGAAGGGGCACATGGCTACACCTTC. This gives the protein CATFPGGEGAHGYTF. The genes are TRBV10-3 and TRBJ1-2; a possible D gene is TRBD1 (5 bases). The CDR3 contains 15 residues. Germline CDR1 reads ENHRY; CDR2 reads SYGVKD. The V gene lost 10 bases and the J gene lost 6 bases, with 24 bases spanning the gap.

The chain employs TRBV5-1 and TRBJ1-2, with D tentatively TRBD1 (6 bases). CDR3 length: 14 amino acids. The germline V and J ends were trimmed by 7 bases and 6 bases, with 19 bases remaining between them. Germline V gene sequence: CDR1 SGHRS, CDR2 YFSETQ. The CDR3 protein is CASSHREGSDGYTF. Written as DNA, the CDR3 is TGCGCCAGCTCTCACAGGGAGGGTAGTGATGGCTACACCTTC.

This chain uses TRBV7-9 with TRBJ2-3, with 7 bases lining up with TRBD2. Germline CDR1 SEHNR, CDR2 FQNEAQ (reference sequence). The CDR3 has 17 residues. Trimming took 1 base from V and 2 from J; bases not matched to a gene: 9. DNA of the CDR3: TGTGCCAGCAGCTTAGGATTATCTAGCGGCGCCACAGATACGCAGTATTTT. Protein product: CASSLGLSSGATDTQYF.

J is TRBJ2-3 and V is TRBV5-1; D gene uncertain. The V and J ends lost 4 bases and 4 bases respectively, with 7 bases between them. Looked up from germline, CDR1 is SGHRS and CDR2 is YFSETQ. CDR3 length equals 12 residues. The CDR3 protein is CASSAGADTQYF. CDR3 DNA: TGCGCCAGCAGCGCCGGAGCAGATACGCAGTATTTT. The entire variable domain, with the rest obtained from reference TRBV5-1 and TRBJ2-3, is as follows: KAGVTQTPRYLIKTRGQQVTLSCSPISGHRSVSWYQQTPGQGLQFLFEYFSETQRNKGNFPGRFSGRQFSNSRSEMNVSTLELGDSALYLCASSAGADTQYFGPGTRLTVL.

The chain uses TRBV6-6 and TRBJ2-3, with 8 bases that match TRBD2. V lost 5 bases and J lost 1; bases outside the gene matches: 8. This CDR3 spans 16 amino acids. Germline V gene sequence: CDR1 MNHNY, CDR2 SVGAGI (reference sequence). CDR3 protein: CASSPWWREGTDTQYF. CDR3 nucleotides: TGTGCCAGCAGTCCCTGGTGGCGGGAGGGCACAGATACGCAGTATTTT.

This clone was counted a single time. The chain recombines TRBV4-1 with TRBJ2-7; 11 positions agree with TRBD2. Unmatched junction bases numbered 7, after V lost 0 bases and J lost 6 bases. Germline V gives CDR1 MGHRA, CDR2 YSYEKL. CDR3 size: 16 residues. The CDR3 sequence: CASSQDSLAGGREQYF. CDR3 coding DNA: TGCGCCAGCAGCCAAGATAGTCTAGCGGGGGGTCGCGAGCAGTACTTC.

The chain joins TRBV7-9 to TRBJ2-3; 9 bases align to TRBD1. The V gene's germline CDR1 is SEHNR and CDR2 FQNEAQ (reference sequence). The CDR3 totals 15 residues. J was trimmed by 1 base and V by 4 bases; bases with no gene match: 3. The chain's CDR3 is CASSSRQGGTDTQYF. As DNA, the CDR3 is TGTGCCAGCAGCTCGCGACAGGGGGGCACAGATACGCAGTATTTT. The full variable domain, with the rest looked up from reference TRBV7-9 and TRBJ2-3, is DTGVSQNPRHKITKRGQNVTFRCDPISEHNRLYWYRQTLGQGPEFLTYFQNEAQLEKSRLLSDRFSAERPKGSFSTLEIQRTEQGDSAMYLCASSSRQGGTDTQYFGPGTRLTVL.

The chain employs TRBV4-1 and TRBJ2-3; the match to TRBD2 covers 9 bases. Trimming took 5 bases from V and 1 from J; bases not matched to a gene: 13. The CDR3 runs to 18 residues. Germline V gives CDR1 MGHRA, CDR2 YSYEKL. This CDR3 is CASSILAGSLGGTDTQYF. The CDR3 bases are TGCGCCAGCAGCATACTAGCGGGTTCCCTCGGTGGCACAGATACGCAGTATTTT.

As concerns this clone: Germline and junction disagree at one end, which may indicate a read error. The CDR3 protein is CASSGTGGPLLF. The CDR3 DNA is TGTGCCAGCAGTGGGACAGGGGGCCCCCTTCTCTTC. V usage is TRBV2 and J usage is TRBJ2-1, with TRBD1 matching over 11 bases. The V gene's germline CDR1 is SNHLY and CDR2 FYNNEI. The CDR3 runs 12 residues.

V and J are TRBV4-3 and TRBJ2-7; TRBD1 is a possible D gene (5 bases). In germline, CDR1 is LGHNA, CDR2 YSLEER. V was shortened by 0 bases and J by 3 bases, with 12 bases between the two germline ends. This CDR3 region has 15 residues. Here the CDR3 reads CASSQEGLRGYEQYF. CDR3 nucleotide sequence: TGCGCCAGCAGCCAAGAGGGGCTAAGAGGCTACGAGCAGTACTTC.

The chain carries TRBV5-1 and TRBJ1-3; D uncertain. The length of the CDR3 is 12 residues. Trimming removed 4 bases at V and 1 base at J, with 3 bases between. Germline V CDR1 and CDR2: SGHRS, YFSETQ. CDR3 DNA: TGCGCCAGCAGCCAATCTGGAAACACCATATATTTT. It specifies CASSQSGNTIYF.

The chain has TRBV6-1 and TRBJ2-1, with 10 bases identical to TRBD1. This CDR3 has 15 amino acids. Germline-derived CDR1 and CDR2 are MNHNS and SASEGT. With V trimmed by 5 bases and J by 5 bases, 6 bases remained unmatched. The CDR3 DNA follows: TGTGCCAGCAGTCGACAGGGGGCTAGGGACAATGAGCAGTTCTTC. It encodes CASSRQGARDNEQFF.

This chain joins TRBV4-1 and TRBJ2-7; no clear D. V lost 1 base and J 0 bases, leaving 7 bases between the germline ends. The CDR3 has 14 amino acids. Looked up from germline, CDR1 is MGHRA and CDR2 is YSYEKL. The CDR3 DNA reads TGCGCCAGCAGCCAAGCAGAGGTCTCCTACGAGCAGTACTTC. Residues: CASSQAEVSYEQYF.

The CDR3 coding sequence is TGCGCCAGCAGCATACTACTAGCGGGGTCCACCGGGGAGCTGTTTTTT. Protein sequence: CASSILLAGSTGELFF. The rearrangement links TRBV5-1 to TRBJ2-2; TRBD2 matches 10 bases. CDR1 SGHRS and CDR2 YFSETQ come from the germline V gene. This CDR3 is built from 16 residues. Germline trimming cut 4 bases from V and 4 bases from J; bases unmatched to any gene: 7.

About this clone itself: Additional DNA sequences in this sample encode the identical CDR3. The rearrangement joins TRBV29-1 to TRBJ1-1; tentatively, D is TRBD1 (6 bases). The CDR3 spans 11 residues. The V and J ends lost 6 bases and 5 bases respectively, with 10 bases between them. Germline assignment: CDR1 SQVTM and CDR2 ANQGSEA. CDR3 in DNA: TGCAGCGTGGTCAGGGGAACTGAAGCTTTCTTT. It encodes CSVVRGTEAFF.

CDR3: CASSVDRDYGYTF. CDR3 coding DNA: TGTGCCAGCAGCGTAGACAGGGACTATGGCTACACCTTC. This chain uses TRBV9 with TRBJ1-2; TRBD1 might be the D (6 bases). The germline V gene has CDR1 SGDLS and CDR2 YYNGEE. V was trimmed by 0 bases and J by 3 bases, leaving 6 bases between them. The CDR3 length is 13 residues.

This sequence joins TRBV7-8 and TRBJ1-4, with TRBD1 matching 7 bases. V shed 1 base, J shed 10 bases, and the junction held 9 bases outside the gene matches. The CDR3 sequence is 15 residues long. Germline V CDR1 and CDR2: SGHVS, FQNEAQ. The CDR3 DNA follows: TGTGCCAGCAGCTTAGGAGACAGGGAGTTGGTAAAACTGTTTTTT. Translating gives CASSLGDRELVKLFF.

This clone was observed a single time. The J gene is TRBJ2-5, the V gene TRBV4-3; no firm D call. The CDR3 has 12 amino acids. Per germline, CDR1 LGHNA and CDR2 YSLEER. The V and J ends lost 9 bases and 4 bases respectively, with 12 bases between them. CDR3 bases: TGCGCCAGTTGGGTGAGGAGAGAGACCCAGTACTTC. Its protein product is CASWVRRETQYF.

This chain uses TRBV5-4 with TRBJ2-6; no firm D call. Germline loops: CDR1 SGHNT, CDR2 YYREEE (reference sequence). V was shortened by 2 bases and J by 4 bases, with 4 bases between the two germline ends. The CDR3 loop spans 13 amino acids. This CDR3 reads CASSFSGANVLTF. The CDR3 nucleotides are TGTGCCAGCAGCTTCTCCGGGGCCAACGTCCTGACTTTC.

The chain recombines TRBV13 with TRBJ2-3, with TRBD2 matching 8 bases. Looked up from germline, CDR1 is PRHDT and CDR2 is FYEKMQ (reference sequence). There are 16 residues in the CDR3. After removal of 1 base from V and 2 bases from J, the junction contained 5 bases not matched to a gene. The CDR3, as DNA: TGTGCCAGCAGCTTAGATCCTAGCGGGCTCACAGATACGCAGTATTTT. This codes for CASSLDPSGLTDTQYF. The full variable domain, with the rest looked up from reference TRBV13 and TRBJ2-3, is AAGVIQSPRHLIKEKRETATLKCYPIPRHDTVYWYQQGPGQDPQFLISFYEKMQSDKGSIPDRFSAQQFSDYHSELNMSSLELGDSALYFCASSLDPSGLTDTQYFGPGTRLTVL.

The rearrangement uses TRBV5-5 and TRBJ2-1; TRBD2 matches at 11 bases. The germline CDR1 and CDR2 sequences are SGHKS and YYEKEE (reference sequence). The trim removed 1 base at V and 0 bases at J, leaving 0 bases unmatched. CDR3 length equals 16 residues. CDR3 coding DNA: TGTGCCAGCAGCTTGACTAGCGGGAGCTCCTACAATGAGCAGTTCTTC. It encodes CASSLTSGSSYNEQFF.

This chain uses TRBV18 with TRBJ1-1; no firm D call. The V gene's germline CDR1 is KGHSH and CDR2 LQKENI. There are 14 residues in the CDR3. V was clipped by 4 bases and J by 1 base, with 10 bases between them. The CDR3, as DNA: TGTGCCAGCTCACTAACACGGGGGAACACTGAAGCTTTCTTT. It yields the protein CASSLTRGNTEAFF.